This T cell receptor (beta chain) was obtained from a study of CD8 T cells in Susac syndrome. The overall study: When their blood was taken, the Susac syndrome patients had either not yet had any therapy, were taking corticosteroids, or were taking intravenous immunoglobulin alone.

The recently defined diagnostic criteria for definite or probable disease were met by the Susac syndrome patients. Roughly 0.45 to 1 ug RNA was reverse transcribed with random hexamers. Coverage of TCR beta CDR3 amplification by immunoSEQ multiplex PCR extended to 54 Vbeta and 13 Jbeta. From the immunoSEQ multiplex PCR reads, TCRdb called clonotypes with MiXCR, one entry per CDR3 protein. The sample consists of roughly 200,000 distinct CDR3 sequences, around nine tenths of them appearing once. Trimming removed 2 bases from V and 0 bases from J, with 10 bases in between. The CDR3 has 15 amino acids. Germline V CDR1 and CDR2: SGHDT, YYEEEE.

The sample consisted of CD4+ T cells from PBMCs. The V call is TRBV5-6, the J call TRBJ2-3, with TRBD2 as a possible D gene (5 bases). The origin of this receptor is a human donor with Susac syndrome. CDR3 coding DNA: TGTGCCAGCAGCTTCGAAGGACTTAGCACAGATACGCAGTATTTT. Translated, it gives CASSFEGLSTDTQYF. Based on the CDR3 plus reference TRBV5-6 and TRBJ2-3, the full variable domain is DAGVTQSPTHLIKTRGQQVTLRCSPKSGHDTVSWYQQALGQGPQFIFQYYEEEERQRGNFPDRFSGHQFPNYSSELNVNALLLGDSALYLCASSFEGLSTDTQYFGPGTRLTVL.